These 28 T cell receptor beta chains were all obtained from the same sample, sequenced in a study of T-cell reconstitution after alpha-beta-depleted transplantation in children (dated by TCRdb to the mid-2010s). Libraries were prepared through PCR. The data were produced on an Illumina HiSeq 2500. TCR library preparation used molecular barcoding, with unique molecular identifiers applied to normalize quantification of the TCRbeta repertoire. TCRdb reanalyzed the raw reads on its own, using fastp at Q25 for trimming and MiXCR for clone calling, and kept in-frame beta chains. Records with the same CDR3 protein are collapsed into one entry carrying the most frequent genes and DNA. This sample is represented by around 680,000 distinct CDR3 sequences; roughly 15% of them were singletons. Under 1.2% of the sample comes from the top ten. This material consisted of PBMCs from the stem cell graft donor, taken from the stem cell graft. These receptors all come from a human donor who donated a stem cell graft to a child with acute myeloid leukemia.

In this sample, this clonotype turned up many times. The chain combines TRBV12-3 or TRBV12-4 with TRBJ1-2; unclear D gene. Trimming cost V 7 bases and J 5 bases, with 11 bases left between them. CDR3 length: 12 residues. The CDR3 nucleotides are TGTGCCAGCACGTTTGTGGGGTATGGCTACACCTTC. Encoded protein: CASTFVGYGYTF.

This clonotype has ten or more counts. The V and J genes are TRBV13 and TRBJ2-1; tentatively, D is TRBD2 (5 bases). Germline CDR1 and CDR2: PRHDT and FYEKMQ (reference sequence). The CDR3 totals 11 residues. V shed 2 bases and J shed 14 bases, with 10 bases lying between them. CDR3 coding DNA: TGTGCCAGCAGCTTATCGGCGAGGGAGTTCTTC. It encodes CASSLSAREFF.

As concerns this clonotype: A much larger clone lies a single base off, so this may be a read error. This chain links TRBV7-9 with TRBJ2-5; D ambiguous. Germline V gives CDR1 SEHNR, CDR2 FQNEAQ (reference sequence). CDR3 length equals 13 residues. The germline V and J ends were trimmed by 2 bases and 5 bases, with 9 bases remaining between them. In nucleotides, the CDR3 is TGTGCCAGCAGCTTACAGGCGTCGGAGACCCAGTACTTC. Protein sequence: CASSLQASETQYF.

The chain links TRBV5-1 to TRBJ1-1; no firm D call. The CDR3 length is 14 residues. In germline, CDR1 is SGHRS, CDR2 YFSETQ. Trimming shortened V by 2 bases and J by 4 bases, and 12 bases separated the two germline ends. CDR3 coding DNA: TGCGCCAGCAGCTTCGACCCGGAGGGCACTGAAGCTTTCTTT. Its protein product is CASSFDPEGTEAFF.

This clonotype appeared many times. The V call is TRBV7-2, the J call TRBJ2-7; D is unresolved. The germline V and J ends were trimmed by 4 bases and 8 bases, with 12 bases remaining between them. Germline V gene sequence: CDR1 SGHTA, CDR2 FQGNSA. The CDR3 has 12 amino acids. CDR3 residues: CASSSQAGKQYF. DNA of the CDR3: TGTGCCAGCAGCTCCCAGGCTGGGAAGCAGTACTTC.

This clonotype was found a few times. The chain uses TRBV13 and TRBJ1-4; TRBD1 matches 8 bases. Germline loops: CDR1 PRHDT, CDR2 FYEKMQ (reference sequence). The CDR3 contains 12 residues. The V gene end was trimmed by 5 bases and the J gene end by 14 bases; junction bases not matched to a gene: 7. CDR3 loop: CASSIDRGFLFF. The DNA of the CDR3 is TGTGCCAGCAGCATCGACAGGGGCTTCCTGTTTTTT.

This clonotype was detected once. The genes are TRBV2 and TRBJ2-7; D call uncertain. Trimming removed 7 bases from V and 5 bases from J, with 12 bases in between. Germline CDR1 SNHLY, CDR2 FYNNEI. The CDR3 spans 12 residues. This CDR3 is CASKSGSHEQYF. CDR3 DNA: TGTGCCAGCAAATCAGGATCCCACGAGCAGTACTTC.

This clonotype occurred a few times. The V call is TRBV10-3, the J call TRBJ2-5; D might be TRBD1 (5 bases). The germline V gene has CDR1 ENHRY and CDR2 SYGVKD. Trimming pared 0 bases from V and 3 bases from J, leaving 8 bases between. The CDR3 spans 14 residues. The CDR3: CAISESRQKETQYF. The CDR3 DNA reads TGTGCCATCAGTGAGTCCCGACAGAAAGAGACCCAGTACTTC.

Points on this clonotype: A much bigger clone sits one base away, suggesting this may be a read error. The V gene is TRBV20-1, the J gene TRBJ1-1; the match to TRBD1 covers 7 bases. Germline lookup yields CDR1 DFQATT and CDR2 SNEGSKA (reference sequence). This CDR3 is built from 16 residues. With 3 bases clipped from V and 0 bases from J, the junction kept 10 bases outside the gene matches. DNA for the CDR3: TGCAGTGCTAGGACAGGGCGTGGTTGCTTGAACACTGAAGCTTTCTTT. Encoded protein: CSARTGRGCLNTEAFF.

The chain has TRBV20-1 and TRBJ2-5; D tentatively fits TRBD1 or TRBD2 (5 bases each). The CDR3 has 13 amino acids. Trimming took 7 bases from V and 5 from J, leaving 17 bases between them. Germline-derived CDR1 and CDR2 are DFQATT and SNEGSKA (reference sequence). The CDR3 protein is CSVQGEFRETQYF. The CDR3 region has the DNA TGCAGTGTACAAGGGGAGTTTCGGGAGACCCAGTACTTC.

This clonotype has just a few counts. The rearrangement uses TRBV4-2 and TRBJ1-1; D unresolved. The CDR3 is 16 amino acids. Per the germline V gene, CDR1 is LGHNA and CDR2 is YNFKEQ. Deletions cut 7 bases from V and 4 bases from J, with 22 bases between. The CDR3 DNA reads TGTGCCAGCAACTCGCCGGGAAAAAAAAGGGTCACTGAAGCTTTCTTT. Translating gives CASNSPGKKRVTEAFF.

Points on this clonotype: Germline and junction disagree at one end, which may indicate a read error. The chain has TRBV7-9 and TRBJ2-2; D is undetermined. Germline CDR1 and CDR2: SEHNR and FQNEAQ (reference sequence). This CDR3 region has 15 residues. CDR3 sequence: CAGSSTDTYTGELFF. CDR3 coding DNA: TGTGCCGGCAGCTCGACCGACACCTACACCGGGGAGCTGTTTTTT.

The chain is built from TRBV21-1 and TRBJ1-1; the DNA was not used to check the table's D call, TRBD1. TRBV21-1 corresponds to a pseudogene. The CDR3 extends over 15 amino acids. CDR3 DNA sequence: TGTGCCAGCAGCAAAGGGGGGCAGGGGAACACTGAAGCTTTCTTT. Amino acid sequence: CASSKGGQGNTEAFF.

Notes on this clonotype: This sequence may be a read error, since a much larger clone differs from it by one base. The chain couples TRBV20-1 to TRBJ1-2; no firm D call. CDR3 length equals 12 residues. Per the germline V gene, CDR1 is DFQATT and CDR2 is SNEGSKA (reference sequence). Trimming shortened V by 0 bases and J by 3 bases, and 5 bases separated the two germline ends. The chain's CDR3 is CSARERDYGYTF. The CDR3 DNA reads as TGCAGTGCTAGAGAAAGGGACTATGGCTACACCTTC.

This clonotype has at least ten counts. The V call is TRBV20-1, the J call TRBJ2-6, with D tentatively TRBD1 (5 bases). V lost 4 bases and J lost 5, with 15 bases in between. Germline-derived CDR1 and CDR2 are DFQATT and SNEGSKA (reference sequence). CDR3 length: 15 residues. The CDR3 sequence is CSATPRQLRANVLTF. The CDR3 coding sequence is TGCAGTGCTACCCCCCGACAGTTACGGGCCAACGTCCTGACTTTC.

The chain recombines TRBV7-3 with TRBJ2-3; D unclear. The CDR3 has 15 amino acids. From germline, CDR1 is SGHTA and CDR2 FQGTGA. The germline V and J ends were trimmed by 2 bases and 6 bases, with 15 bases remaining between them. CDR3 amino acids: CASSLLRRQGDTQYF. CDR3 nucleotides: TGTGCCAGCAGCTTACTCCGACGGCAAGGGGATACGCAGTATTTT.

This sequence joins TRBV28 and TRBJ2-1; 11 bases fit TRBD2. CDR1 and CDR2 from the germline V gene are MDHEN and SYDVKM. V trimming: 2 bases; J trimming: 2 bases; junction bases outside the gene matches: 5. The CDR3 has 17 amino acids. In DNA, the CDR3 is TGTGCCAGCAGTTTAGTTAGCGGGGGGGCGGCCTACAATGAGCAGTTCTTC. As protein: CASSLVSGGAAYNEQFF.

As regards this clonotype: This may arise from a read error, as a much more abundant clone is one base away. The CDR3 coding sequence is TGTCCCAGCAGTCAATACTCCGGGGGGGCCGGTAATGAGCAGTTCTTC. Translated: CPSSQYSGGAGNEQFF. The V and J genes are TRBV6-1 and TRBJ2-1; 8 bases are a match to TRBD2. Germline lookup yields CDR1 MNHNS and CDR2 SASEGT. The CDR3 spans 16 residues.

This clonotype was picked up a small number of times. The chain is built from TRBV5-6 and TRBJ2-1; 11 bases agree with TRBD2. The CDR3 spans 18 residues. V lost 4 bases, J lost 4 bases, and 13 bases stayed unmatched. Germline V gene lookup returns CDR1 SGHDT and CDR2 YYEEEE. The CDR3 DNA sequence: TGTGCCAGCAGCCGAATAAGAGAGAGGACTAGCGGGTACAATGAGCAGTTCTTC. This codes for CASSRIRERTSGYNEQFF.

The gene calls are TRBV18 and TRBJ2-5; no firm D call. The CDR3 has 13 residues. Germline V gives CDR1 KGHSH, CDR2 LQKENI. V lost 0 bases, J lost 5 bases, and 7 bases lay in between. The CDR3: CASSPPSTETQYF. CDR3 DNA sequence: TGTGCCAGCTCACCACCCTCGACGGAGACCCAGTACTTC. The full variable domain, its missing parts supplied by reference TRBV18 and TRBJ2-5, is NAGVMQNPRHLVRRRGQEARLRCSPMKGHSHVYWYRQLPEEGLKFMVYLQKENIIDESGMPKERFSAEFPKEGPSILRIQQVVRGDSAAYFCASSPPSTETQYFGPGTRLLVL.

This clonotype appeared many times. V gene TRBV12-3 or TRBV12-4 combines with J gene TRBJ2-1, with 9 bases aligning to TRBD2. The CDR3 runs 15 residues. Trimming at V came to 3 bases and at J to 8 bases, leaving 8 bases not matched to a gene. The CDR3 region has the DNA TGTGCCAGCAGTTTCTGGCGGGGGGGAGGGCATGAGCAGTTCTTC. Protein: CASSFWRGGGHEQFF.

The gene calls are TRBV7-2 and TRBJ2-5; TRBD1 is a possible D gene (6 bases). Germline CDR1 is SGHTA and CDR2 is FQGNSA. The germline V and J ends were trimmed by 7 bases and 0 bases, with 9 bases remaining between them. The CDR3 is 13 residues long. The CDR3 sequence: CASTQGYQETQYF. Written as DNA, the CDR3 is TGTGCCAGCACCCAGGGGTACCAAGAGACCCAGTACTTC.

V usage is TRBV20-1 and J usage is TRBJ1-1, with TRBD1 matching 11 bases. The CDR3 spans 15 residues. Germline V CDR1 and CDR2: DFQATT, SNEGSKA (reference sequence). After removal of 3 bases from V and 5 bases from J, the junction contained 8 bases not matched to a gene. CDR3 coding DNA: TGCAGTGCTAGGGGGGACAGGGGGTATTGGACTGAAGCTTTCTTT. Residues: CSARGDRGYWTEAFF.

This clonotype was found many times. The chain is built from TRBV28 and TRBJ2-7, with TRBD1 identical over 7 bases. The V gene's germline CDR1 is MDHEN and CDR2 SYDVKM. The CDR3 loop spans 15 amino acids. The V gene end was trimmed by 3 bases and the J gene end by 0 bases; junction bases not matched to a gene: 5. CDR3 sequence (DNA): TGTGCCAGCAGTTTGAGGGGGCCAAGCTCCTACGAGCAGTACGTC. It translates to CASSLRGPSSYEQYV.

The V gene is TRBV20-1, the J gene TRBJ1-4; 10 nucleotides agree with TRBD1. J lost 0 bases, V lost 3 bases, and 10 bases had no gene match. The CDR3 has 18 amino acids. Germline assignment: CDR1 DFQATT and CDR2 SNEGSKA (reference sequence). CDR3 coding DNA: TGCAGTGCTAGGGGACAGGGGCCGGCATTTGCAACTAATGAAAAACTGTTTTTT. It translates to CSARGQGPAFATNEKLFF.

The rearrangement links TRBV15 to TRBJ2-3; D unclear. V was pared by 0 bases and J by 5 bases, with 9 bases between. Germline assignment: CDR1 LNHNV and CDR2 YYDKDF (reference sequence). The CDR3 is 14 residues long. The CDR3 loop reads CATSRDISGDTQYF. CDR3 DNA: TGTGCCACCAGCAGAGATATTTCCGGAGATACGCAGTATTTT.

J is TRBJ2-3 and V is TRBV28; 10 bases match TRBD1. The V and J ends lost 5 bases and 4 bases, in that order; junction bases with no gene match: 6. The CDR3 is 15 amino acids. Germline CDR1 and CDR2: MDHEN and SYDVKM. CDR3 region: CASSPGQGVADTQYF. In DNA form, the CDR3 reads TGTGCCAGCAGTCCTGGACAGGGGGTCGCAGATACGCAGTATTTT.

This clonotype was seen at least ten times. V gene TRBV27 combines with J gene TRBJ2-2; 10 nucleotides match TRBD1. The CDR3 spans 15 residues. Trimming took 6 bases from V and 5 from J; bases not matched to a gene: 6. Germline CDR1 is MNHEY and CDR2 is SMNVEV (reference sequence). The CDR3 protein is CASSRQGASTGELFF. Written as DNA, the CDR3 is TGTGCCAGCAGCCGACAGGGGGCTTCGACCGGGGAGCTGTTTTTT.